This entry lists 5 T cell receptor beta chains sequenced from one sample in a study of blood T cell repertoires in COVID-19. Data came from immunoSEQ multiplex PCR; TCRdb stores just in-frame clones and leaves some out. The data show roughly 200,000 clones, 85% to 90% seen once. Sequencing was carried out using peripheral blood. The source is a man between 45 and 60 years old with acute or convalescent COVID-19.

The chain joins TRBV19 to TRBJ1-5; 10 bases are a match to TRBD1. J gave up 2 bases and V 6 bases, and 7 bases lay outside the gene matches. This CDR3 comprises 16 residues. Germline loops: CDR1 LNHDA, CDR2 SQIVND (reference sequence). Written as DNA, the CDR3 is TGTGCCAGTAGCAATACCGGGACAGGGGGCAATCAGCCCCAGCATTTT. As protein: CASSNTGTGGNQPQHF. Supplemented by reference TRBV19 and TRBJ1-5, the full variable domain reads DGGITQSPKYLFRKEGQNVTLSCEQNLNHDAMYWYRQDPGQGLRLIYYSQIVNDFQKGDIAEGYSVSREKKESFPLTVTSAQKNPTAFYLCASSNTGTGGNQPQHFGDGTRLSIL.

V and J are TRBV6-6 and TRBJ1-2; no firm D call. Germline loops: CDR1 MNHNY, CDR2 SVGAGI (reference sequence). The V end lost 8 bases, the J end lost 9 bases, and 28 bases lay between the germline ends. The CDR3 is 16 residues long. Written as DNA, the CDR3 is TGTGCCAGCCAAGGTGGGAGATCGGCAGGAGCCTGGAGCTACACCTTC. This translates into CASQGGRSAGAWSYTF.

The chain has TRBV2 and TRBJ2-7, with 7 positions matching TRBD1. Germline V gene sequence: CDR1 SNHLY, CDR2 FYNNEI. The CDR3 runs 14 residues. The ends lost 1 base at V and 4 bases at J; junction bases unmatched: 4. DNA for the CDR3: TGTGCCAGCAGTGAAGAGGACAGGAGTTACGAGCAGTACGTC. It is translated as CASSEEDRSYEQYV.

The rearrangement links TRBV2 to TRBJ2-1; no reliable D call. The V end was cut by 6 bases, the J end by 3 bases, with 15 bases between. CDR1 SNHLY and CDR2 FYNNEI come from the germline V gene. CDR3 length equals 15 residues. The chain's CDR3 is CASRDPGRSYNEQFF. Here the CDR3 DNA reads TGTGCCAGCAGAGACCCCGGTCGGAGCTACAATGAGCAGTTCTTC.

The chain links TRBV5-1 to TRBJ2-3, with D tentatively TRBD1 (6 bases). Germline lookup yields CDR1 SGHRS and CDR2 YFSETQ. This CDR3 has 16 residues. V was trimmed by 4 bases and J by 2 bases, leaving 17 bases between them. CDR3 DNA sequence: TGCGCCAGCAGCCTCAGGGGAGCCCTAATCACAGATACGCAGTATTTT. This encodes CASSLRGALITDTQYF.